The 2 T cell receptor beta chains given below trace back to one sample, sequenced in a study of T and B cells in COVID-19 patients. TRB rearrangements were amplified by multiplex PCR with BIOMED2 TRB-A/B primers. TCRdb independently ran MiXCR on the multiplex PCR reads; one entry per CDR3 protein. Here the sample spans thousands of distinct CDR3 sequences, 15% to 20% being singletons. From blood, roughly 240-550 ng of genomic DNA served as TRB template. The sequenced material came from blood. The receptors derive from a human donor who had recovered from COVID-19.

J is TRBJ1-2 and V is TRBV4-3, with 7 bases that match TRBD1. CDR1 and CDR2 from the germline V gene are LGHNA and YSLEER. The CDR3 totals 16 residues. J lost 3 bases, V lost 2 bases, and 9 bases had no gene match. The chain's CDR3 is CASSQMTTGDHYGYTF. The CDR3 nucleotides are TGCGCCAGCAGCCAAATGACAACAGGGGATCACTATGGCTACACCTTC.

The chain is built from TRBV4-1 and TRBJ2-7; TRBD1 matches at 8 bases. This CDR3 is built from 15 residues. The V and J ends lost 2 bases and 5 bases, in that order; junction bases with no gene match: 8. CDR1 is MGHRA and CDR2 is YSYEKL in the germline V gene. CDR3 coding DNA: TGCGCCAGCAGCCAACGGCAGGGGGCAACGGACGAGCAGTACTTC. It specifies CASSQRQGATDEQYF.